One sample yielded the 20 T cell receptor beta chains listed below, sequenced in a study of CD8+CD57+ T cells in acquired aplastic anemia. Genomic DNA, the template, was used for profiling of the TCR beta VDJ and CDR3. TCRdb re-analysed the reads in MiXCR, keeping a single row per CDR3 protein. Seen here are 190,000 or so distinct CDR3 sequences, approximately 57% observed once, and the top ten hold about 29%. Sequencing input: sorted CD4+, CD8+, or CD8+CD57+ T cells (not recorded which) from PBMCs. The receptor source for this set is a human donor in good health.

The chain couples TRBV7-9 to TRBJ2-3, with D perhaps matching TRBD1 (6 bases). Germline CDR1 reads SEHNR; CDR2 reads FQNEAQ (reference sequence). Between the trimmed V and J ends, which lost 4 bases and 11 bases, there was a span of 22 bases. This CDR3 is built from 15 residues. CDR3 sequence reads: CASSSSGAVSNEQYF. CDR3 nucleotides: TGTGCCAGCAGCTCCTCAGGGGCAGTAAGCAATGAGCAGTATTTT.

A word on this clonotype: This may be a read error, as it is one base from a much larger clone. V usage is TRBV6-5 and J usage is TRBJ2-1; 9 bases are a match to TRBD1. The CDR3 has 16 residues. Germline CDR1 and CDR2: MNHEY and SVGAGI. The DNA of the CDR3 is TGTGCCGGCAGTTCCGGGACAGGGATAATCTACAATGAGCAGTTCTTC. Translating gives CAGSSGTGIIYNEQFF.

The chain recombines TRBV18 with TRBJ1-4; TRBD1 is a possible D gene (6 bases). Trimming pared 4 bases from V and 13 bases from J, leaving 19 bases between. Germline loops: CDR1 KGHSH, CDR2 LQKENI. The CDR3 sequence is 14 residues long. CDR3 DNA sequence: TGTGCCAGCTCACACGAATTTCGACAGGACGGACTGTTTTTT. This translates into CASSHEFRQDGLFF.

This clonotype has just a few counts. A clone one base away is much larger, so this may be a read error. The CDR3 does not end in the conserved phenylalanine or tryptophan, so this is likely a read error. Here the CDR3 reads CASSYRVNTEAFL. The CDR3 DNA reads TGTGCCAGCAGTTACAGGGTGAACACTGAAGCTTTCCTT. This chain connects TRBV6-5 to TRBJ1-1; D remains unclear. This CDR3 is 13 amino acids long. V was clipped by 2 bases and J by 0 bases, with 4 bases between them. Germline loops: CDR1 MNHEY, CDR2 SVGAGI.

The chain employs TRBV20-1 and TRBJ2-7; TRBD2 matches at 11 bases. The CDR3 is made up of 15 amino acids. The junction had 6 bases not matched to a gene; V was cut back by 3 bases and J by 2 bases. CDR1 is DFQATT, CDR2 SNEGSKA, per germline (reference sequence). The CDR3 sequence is CSASGSGGAPYEQYF. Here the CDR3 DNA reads TGCAGTGCTAGTGGTAGCGGGGGGGCCCCCTACGAGCAGTACTTC.

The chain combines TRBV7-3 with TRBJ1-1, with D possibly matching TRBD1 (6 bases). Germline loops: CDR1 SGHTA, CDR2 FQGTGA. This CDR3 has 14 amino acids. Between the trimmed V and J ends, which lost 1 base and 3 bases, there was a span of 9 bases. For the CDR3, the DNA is TGTGCCAGCAGCTTAATTTCAGGGGACACTGAAGCTTTCTTT. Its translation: CASSLISGDTEAFF.

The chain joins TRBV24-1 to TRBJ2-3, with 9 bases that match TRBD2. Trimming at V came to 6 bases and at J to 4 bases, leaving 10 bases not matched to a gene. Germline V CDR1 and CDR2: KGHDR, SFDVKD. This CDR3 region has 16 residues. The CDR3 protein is CATSNSPAGGADTQYF. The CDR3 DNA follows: TGTGCCACCAGTAATTCCCCAGCGGGAGGTGCAGATACGCAGTATTTT.

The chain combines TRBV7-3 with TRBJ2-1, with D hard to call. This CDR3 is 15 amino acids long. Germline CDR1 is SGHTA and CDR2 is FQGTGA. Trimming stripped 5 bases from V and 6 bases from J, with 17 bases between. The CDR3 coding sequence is TGTGCCAGCAGCCTGATGTCGGTTAGTATCAATGAGCAGTTCTTC. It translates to CASSLMSVSINEQFF.

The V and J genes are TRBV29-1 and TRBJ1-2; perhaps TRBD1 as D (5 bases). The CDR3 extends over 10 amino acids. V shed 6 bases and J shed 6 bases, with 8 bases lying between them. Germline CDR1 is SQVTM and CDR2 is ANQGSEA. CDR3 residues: CSVDSNGYTF. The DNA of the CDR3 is TGCAGCGTCGACAGTAATGGCTACACCTTC.

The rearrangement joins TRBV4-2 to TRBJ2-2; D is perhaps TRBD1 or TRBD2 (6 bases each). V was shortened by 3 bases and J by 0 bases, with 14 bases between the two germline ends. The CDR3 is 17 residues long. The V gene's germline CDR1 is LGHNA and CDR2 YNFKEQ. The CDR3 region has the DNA TGTGCCAGCAGCCACCCTGGGGGGACAACGAACACCGGGGAGCTGTTTTTT. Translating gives CASSHPGGTTNTGELFF.

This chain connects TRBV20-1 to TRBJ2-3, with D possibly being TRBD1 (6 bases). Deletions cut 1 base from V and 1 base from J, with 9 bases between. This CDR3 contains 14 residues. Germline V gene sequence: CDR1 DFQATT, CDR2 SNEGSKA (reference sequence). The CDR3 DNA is TGCAGTGCTAGAGGGACAGCTGGCACAGATACGCAGTATTTT. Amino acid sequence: CSARGTAGTDTQYF.

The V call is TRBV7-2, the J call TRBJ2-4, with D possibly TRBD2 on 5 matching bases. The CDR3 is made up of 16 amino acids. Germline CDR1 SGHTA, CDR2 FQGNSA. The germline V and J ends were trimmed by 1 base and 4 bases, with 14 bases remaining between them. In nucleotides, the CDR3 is TGTGCCAGCAGCTTAGGCCCGGCAGCGGCTAAAAACATTCAGTACTTC. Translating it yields CASSLGPAAAKNIQYF.

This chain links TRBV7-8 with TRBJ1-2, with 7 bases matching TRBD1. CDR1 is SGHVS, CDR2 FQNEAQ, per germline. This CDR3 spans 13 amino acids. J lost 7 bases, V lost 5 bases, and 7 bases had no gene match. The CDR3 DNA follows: TGTGCCAGCAGCCAGGGGGTAGGCGGTGGCTACACCTTC. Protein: CASSQGVGGGYTF.

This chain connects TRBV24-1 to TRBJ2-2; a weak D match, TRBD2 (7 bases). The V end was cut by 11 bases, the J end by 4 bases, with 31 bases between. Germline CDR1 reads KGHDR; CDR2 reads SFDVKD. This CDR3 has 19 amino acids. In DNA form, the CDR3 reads TGTGCCAGCAGCCAACTTATGGGGGGGCAGCGAGCGAGCACCGGGGAGCTGTTTTTT. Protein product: CASSQLMGGQRASTGELFF.

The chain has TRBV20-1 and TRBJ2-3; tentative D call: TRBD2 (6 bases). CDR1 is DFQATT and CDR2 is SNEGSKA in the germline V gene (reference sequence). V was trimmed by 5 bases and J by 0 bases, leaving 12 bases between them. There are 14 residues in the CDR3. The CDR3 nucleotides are TGCAGTGCTCAGTTGGGGGGAAGCACAGATACGCAGTATTTT. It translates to CSAQLGGSTDTQYF.

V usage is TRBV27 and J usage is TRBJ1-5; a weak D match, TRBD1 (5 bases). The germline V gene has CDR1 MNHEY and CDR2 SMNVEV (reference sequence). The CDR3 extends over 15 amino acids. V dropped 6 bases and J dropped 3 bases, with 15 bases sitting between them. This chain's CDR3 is CASSPLREYNQPQHF. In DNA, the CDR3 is TGTGCCAGCAGCCCTCTCAGGGAATACAATCAGCCCCAGCATTTT.

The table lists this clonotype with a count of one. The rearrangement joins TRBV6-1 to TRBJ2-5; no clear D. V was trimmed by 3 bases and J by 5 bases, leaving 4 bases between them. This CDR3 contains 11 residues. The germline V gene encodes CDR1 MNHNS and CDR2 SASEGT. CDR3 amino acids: CASSDWETQYF. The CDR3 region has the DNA TGTGCCAGCAGTGACTGGGAGACCCAGTACTTC.

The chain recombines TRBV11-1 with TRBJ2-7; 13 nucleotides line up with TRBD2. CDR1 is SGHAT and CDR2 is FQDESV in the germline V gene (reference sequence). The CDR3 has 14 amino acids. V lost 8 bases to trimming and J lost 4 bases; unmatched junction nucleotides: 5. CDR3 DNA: TGTGCCAGCGGTCGGACTAGCGGGGGATACGAGCAGTACTTC. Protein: CASGRTSGGYEQYF.

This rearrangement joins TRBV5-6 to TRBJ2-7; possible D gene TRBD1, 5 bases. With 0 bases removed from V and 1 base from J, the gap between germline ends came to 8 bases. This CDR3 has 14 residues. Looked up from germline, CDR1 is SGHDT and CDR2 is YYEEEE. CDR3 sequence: CASSLEDKSYEQYF. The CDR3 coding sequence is TGTGCCAGCAGCTTGGAGGACAAATCCTACGAGCAGTACTTC.

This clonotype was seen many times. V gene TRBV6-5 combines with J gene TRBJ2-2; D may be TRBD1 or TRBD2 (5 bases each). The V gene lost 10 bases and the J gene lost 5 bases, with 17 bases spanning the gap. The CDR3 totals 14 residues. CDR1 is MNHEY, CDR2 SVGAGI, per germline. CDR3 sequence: CATHRQGETGELFF. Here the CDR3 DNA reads TGTGCCACCCACCGGCAAGGGGAGACCGGGGAGCTGTTTTTT.